The rows below give T cell receptor beta chains drawn from one sample of a study of cytomegalovirus exposure and HLA in healthy donors. TCRdb's table, derived via immunoSEQ multiplex PCR, lists solely in-frame clones and lacks some. The table lists 140,000 to 150,000 clones, roughly four fifths of them singletons. The sequenced sample consisted of PBMCs. These TCRs come from a man under 40 in good health and CMV-seronegative. Both conserved end residues are trimmed from each CDR3. The D gene is left open where the match is weak. Rows may omit the clone size; those that give it use once, few, many or a size class.

d_call	clone_size	v_call	j_call	cdr3_aa
-	-	TRBV5-4	TRBJ2-3	ASRFGSASTDTQY
TRBD2	-	TRBV5-4	TRBJ2-3	ASSLTSGGGTDTQY
-	-	TRBV9	TRBJ2-7	ASSVGGNEQY
-	-	TRBV29-1	TRBJ1-1	SVSTGFGNTEAF
-	-	TRBV5-1	TRBJ1-1	ASSGGGYMNTEAF
-	-	TRBV21-1	TRBJ2-5	ASTPTGTAEETQY
-	-	TRBV28	TRBJ1-2	ASSLRLGASNYGYT
-	-	TRBV5-4	TRBJ1-4	ASSLVGRGKTNEKLF
-	-	TRBV30	TRBJ2-6	AWDSSGANVLT
TRBD1	-	TRBV28	TRBJ1-6	ASSRYGDRDNSPLH
-	-	TRBV7-9	TRBJ1-1	ASSPGQFRTEAF
-	-	TRBV11-2	TRBJ2-2	ASSLVQAGGELF
-	-	TRBV29-1	TRBJ2-1	SVDSGGGYNEQF
-	-	TRBV5-1	TRBJ2-6	ASSLAGTGANVLT
-	few	TRBV30	TRBJ1-2	AWSRGNYGYT
TRBD1	-	TRBV4-2	TRBJ2-2	ASSPRTGKRTGELF
-	few	TRBV27	TRBJ1-5	VSSLDSGQPQH
-	-	TRBV6-5	TRBJ2-6	ASSLGDSGANGLT
-	-	TRBV27	TRBJ2-1	ASSFESYNEQF